This entry concerns a single TCR beta chain. This clone was seen only once. The antigen it binds to is not known. No much larger clone is present one base from it, and per-base qualities are unavailable. This sample was included in a study of cytomegalovirus exposure and HLA in healthy donors (dated by TCRdb to 2015 to 2018). A note on the overall study: In an earlier analysis of some 550 of the donors, roughly 300 Gb of sequence data and approximately 120 million unique TCR beta sequences from some 170 million T cells were reported. Donor age, sex, ethnicity and CMV serostatus were compiled together with the repertoire data. All discovery cohort repertoires had been generated using a single sequencing platform. To predict cytomegalovirus infection status, the study brought together high-throughput TCR immunosequencing, statistical association of individual TCRs with disease status, and machine learning. An earlier analysis of some 500 of the donors used high-throughput TCR beta sequencing to judge whether each TCR beta V gene segment behaved as functional or pseudogenic. Typing coverage differed by locus: A, B, C, DRB1 and DQB1 were typed in roughly 620-640 donors, DQA1 in 500 to 550, DPA1 in over 600, and DPB1 in 450 to 480. Rather than drawing on any new phenotypic data, the later analysis identified candidate immune exposures from TCR beta sequences and the way those sequences occurred across donors. The study was designed to test whether signatures of past pathogen exposure could be identified by cataloging public T cell receptors. Roughly 300 gigabases of sequencing data and 91 million or so unique TCR sequences made up an early release that covered roughly 670 HLA-typed donors. The T cell repertoires of several hundred subjects were profiled by immunosequencing and related to cytomegalovirus serostatus. Roughly five DR-DQ haplotypes were handled as single units for association and clustering because linkage in the cohort was strong. A later analysis re-examined previously published TCR beta repertoires from several hundred donors and added high-resolution HLA genotyping to investigate patterns of TCR occurrence. Among roughly 400 genotyped donors of the cohort, an average of around 250,000 unique TCR beta nucleotide sequences was sequenced per donor, of which approximately 19% were non-productive. HLA typing included class I and class II loci at four-digit resolution. Among the roughly 370 genotyped donors, under 90% belonged to the genetic ancestry cluster associated with self-reported Caucasian donors. A later genetic analysis used genome-wide SNP genotypes for about three fifths of the roughly 700 donors, treating that subset as a discovery cohort. A separate validation cohort of roughly 120 different subjects was used in addition to the roughly 700-subject first cohort.

Library method: the immunoSEQ multiplex PCR assay. The multiplex PCR relied on a mix of 60 forward primers for TCR Vbeta segments and 13 reverse primers for TCR Jbeta segments. Amplification of the CDR3 region of rearranged TCR beta genes was performed with a multiplex PCR assay on genomic DNA. The amplified TCR beta libraries were sequenced on the Illumina HiSeq System as 87-base-pair reads. The published analysis was carried out like this. A later analysis counted some 80 million unique TCR beta chains across the 550 to 800 repertoires, and roughly 10 million of these chains were shared by at least two donors. A nearest-neighbor algorithm error-corrected the raw reads and collapsed the reads into unique sequences, merging closely related sequences to remove PCR and sequencing errors. To assign V, D and J gene segments, CDR3 sequences were aligned to IMGT reference sequences. For a sequence to be retained, a match of at least six nucleotides was required to both a V gene segment and a J gene segment. Rearrangements were classified as productive when the CDR3 lacked stop codons and remained in frame with V and J, and all other rearrangements were classified as non-productive. CDR3 was defined by IMGT convention, running from the second conserved V-encoded cysteine to the conserved J-encoded phenylalanine. Sequences without an unambiguous match to a single V gene segment were excluded from the earlier analysis of over 500 of the donors. An earlier analysis of fewer than 750 of the donors called V segments functional above 56.7% productive rearrangements and segregating when the between-donor standard deviation exceeded 5%. A statistical classification framework was built to diagnose cytomegalovirus status from the catalog of TCR beta chain sequences. In a later analysis, V and J genes were assigned by comparing TCR nucleotide sequences against IMGT/GENE-DB human TR gene sequences. In a later analysis, CDR3 sequences and most-parsimonious VDJ recombination scenarios were assigned using the TCRdist pipeline. In a later analysis, each TCR beta chain was defined by its CDR3 amino acid sequence together with its V-gene family, and reads without a unique V-gene family were excluded. In a later analysis, around 600 highly shared, low-generation-probability nucleotide sequences were removed to address suspected cross-contamination and a sequencing artifact. For each public chain, a later analysis derived a clonal expansion index from normalized ranks of inferred template counts within each repertoire. In a later analysis, generation probabilities were computed with a VDJ recombination model fitted to out-of-frame rearrangements, and the resulting probabilities were checked against IGoR. In a later analysis, TCR-TCR, TCR-HLA and TCR-CMV co-occurrence was scored with hypergeometric tests, and a repertoire-size bias correction was applied to TCR pairs. A later analysis estimated false discovery rates by permuting HLA or CMV assignments 20 times. In a later analysis, co-occurring TCRs were grouped using DBSCAN, with TCRdist sequence similarity added in when clustering inside HLA-allele-positive subsets. Co-occurrence clustering excluded repertoires with fewer than 30,000 or more than 120,000 public chains, plus five with anomalous nucleotide sharing. Drawn from immuneACCESS, this table holds only the in-frame rearrangements with V and J called that TCRdb kept. Clones are partly lost; checked studies trace under half to an unresolved V gene and leave the rest unexplained. V and J calls and clone size come straight from that table; D and trimming were deduced from the DNA. This sample lists about 90,000 clones; approximately 66% were detected once. The ten largest clonotypes hold roughly 3.9% of the sample.

The cohort comprised several hundred healthy bone marrow donors. Cohort members were all nominally healthy when sampled, although unrecorded immune exposures were likely present. The donor tested CMV seronegative, placing the donor among the 350 to 400 seronegative members of the cohort. Every donor gave a peripheral blood sample, and the peripheral blood mononuclear cells from that sample were used for TCR beta sequencing. The Qiagen DNeasy Blood Extraction Kit was used to extract genomic DNA from the blood cell samples. CDR1 and CDR2 (MNHEY, SMNVEV) derive from the germline V gene (reference sequence). The CDR3 spans 16 residues, from the cysteine through the phenylalanine. The read is trimmed to its CDR3 DNA, 48 bases read in frame from base 1. General findings and caveats noted by the study authors: Around 16 rarely observed V segments, including chromosome 9 orphons, were excluded from the earlier analysis of approximately 600 of the donors because counts were too low. According to a later analysis, most CMV-associated TCR beta chains appeared to be HLA-restricted, and the HLA associations seemed to be driven largely by CMV exposure. An earlier analysis of approximately 530 of the donors showed that most TCR beta V segments appeared in productive rearrangements either about 87% or about 30% of the time, which broadly matched IMGT annotations. A group of highly shared sequence variants was considered likely to be a technical artifact of the sequencing pipeline. In vitro tests confirmed that a few of the cytomegalovirus-associated TCR beta chains recognize cytomegalovirus antigens. In a later analysis, several top co-occurrence clusters were reported to appear linked to parvovirus B19, influenza, CMV and Epstein-Barr virus. An association between a missense DCLRE1C variant and V-gene and J-gene trimming of TCR beta chains was found in a later genetic analysis and replicated in an independent cohort. In this cohort, only TCR beta chains were sequenced, and detectable features were limited by the absence of alpha or paired-chain data. According to a later analysis, TCR association rates differed among HLA loci, with DRB1 alleles showing the most associated TCRs and HLA-C alleles showing the fewest. The classifier was reported to diagnose cytomegalovirus status with high specificity and sensitivity in both the original cohort and the validation cohort. A total of fewer than 200 TCR beta chains were listed by the study as associated with cytomegalovirus. In a later analysis, around 17,000 TCR beta sequences were associated with specific HLA alleles at a false discovery rate of 0.05. A further reported finding was that TCR beta sequences accurately predicted the HLA-A and HLA-B alleles for most subjects in the first cohort. A later analysis found that HLA-associated TCR beta chains were more clonally expanded and had lower generation probabilities than equally common non-associated chains. Correlated functional status among segregating V segments might be attributable to linkage disequilibrium, but an unknown experimental factor could not be ruled out. Strong co-occurrence of HLA alleles, especially DR and DQ, made assigning TCR associations to individual alleles difficult. Some IMGT-functional V segments, including TRBV6-2 and TRBV6-3, could not be distinguished by the 87-base-pair reads and were therefore excluded. Because HLA typing was missing for some donors at each locus, association tests included only the typed subset. Sequencing depth was assumed to be roughly uniform across donors in the presence/absence analyses, though that assumption may not hold. While some public TCRs were present in many individuals, most TCR sequences turned up only very rarely across donors. A later genetic analysis reported fewer N-insertions in productive TCRs among donors in an Asian-associated ancestry cluster than the roughly 670-donor mean. The authors suggested that the approach could potentially be generalized to other disease states and immunological phenotypes. The only immune exposure information available for the cohort was CMV serostatus.

The receptor comes from a man under 40 in good health and CMV-seronegative. The specimen was PBMCs. The rearrangement joined TRBV27 to TRBJ2-5; the D segment could be TRBD2, given 5 matching bases. Matching the DNA end better, TRBJ2-7 makes the J call doubtful. The CDR3 amino acid sequence is: CASSLSRGPQMSEQYF. The DNA sequence is as follows: TGTGCCAGCAGTTTATCGAGAGGGCCCCAGATGAGCGAGCAGTACTTC.